Each of the 6 T cell receptor beta chains below was sequenced from the same sample in a study of T cells in Graves' hyperthyroidism and ophthalmopathy. Amplified regions were TCR beta CDR3 sequences from RNA transcripts. In the first-round RT-PCR of the TCR CDR3, the HTBI primer set was used. One entry per CDR3 protein, called by TCRdb with MiXCR from the multiplex PCR reads. The table lists approximately 600,000 distinct CDR3 sequences, roughly 14% of them singletons, with 3.5% to 4.5% in the top ten. Sequenced material: blood. All receptors come from a woman aged 40-49 years with Graves' ophthalmopathy.

This clonotype was picked up many times. The rearrangement links TRBV7-9 to TRBJ1-1; weak D call: TRBD1 (5 bases). With 4 bases removed from V and 5 bases from J, the gap between germline ends came to 11 bases. Germline V gives CDR1 SEHNR, CDR2 FQNEAQ (reference sequence). The CDR3 extends over 13 amino acids. The CDR3 loop is CASSSQQGTEAFF. DNA of the CDR3: TGTGCCAGCAGCTCCCAGCAGGGAACTGAAGCTTTCTTT. The full variable domain, its missing parts supplied by reference TRBV7-9 and TRBJ1-1, is DTGVSQNPRHKITKRGQNVTFRCDPISEHNRLYWYRQTLGQGPEFLTYFQNEAQLEKSRLLSDRFSAERPKGSFSTLEIQRTEQGDSAMYLCASSSQQGTEAFFGQGTRLTVV.

The sample holds many counts of this clonotype. This chain joins TRBV2 and TRBJ2-7; 7 nucleotides line up with TRBD1. The CDR3 runs 13 residues. J lost 0 bases, V lost 8 bases, and 4 bases had no gene match. The germline CDR1 and CDR2 sequences are SNHLY and FYNNEI. CDR3 DNA sequence: TGTGCCAGCGGGGGACAGACCTCCTACGAGCAGTACTTC. This sequence encodes CASGGQTSYEQYF.

This clonotype was seen at least ten times. The chain uses TRBV12-3 or TRBV12-4 and TRBJ2-2; 10 bases are a match to TRBD2. Trimming at V came to 3 bases and at J to 5 bases, leaving 9 bases not matched to a gene. The CDR3 has 17 amino acids. The CDR3: CASSFPSGSLGTGELFF. The CDR3 DNA reads as TGTGCCAGCAGTTTTCCTAGCGGGAGTCTCGGTACCGGGGAGCTGTTTTTT.

The chain carries TRBV15 and TRBJ2-5; D might be TRBD2 (5 bases). Germline assignment: CDR1 LNHNV and CDR2 YYDKDF (reference sequence). The ends were cut back, 0 bases at V and 4 bases at J, with 12 bases in the middle. There are 15 residues in the CDR3. CDR3 bases: TGTGCCACCAGCAGAGAGGGAGATGAGGGAGAGACCCAGTACTTC. Protein product: CATSREGDEGETQYF. Full variable domain (outside the CDR3, taken from reference TRBV15 and TRBJ2-5): DAMVIQNPRYQVTQFGKPVTLSCSQTLNHNVMYWYQQKSSQAPKLLFHYYDKDFNNEADTPDNFQSRRPNTSFCFLDIRSPGLGDTAMYLCATSREGDEGETQYFGPGTRLLVL.

This clonotype has more than one count but fewer than ten. V is TRBV6-5 and J is TRBJ2-5; tentatively, D is TRBD2 (5 bases). CDR1 MNHEY and CDR2 SVGAGI come from the germline V gene. This CDR3 spans 15 amino acids. The germline V and J ends were trimmed by 5 bases and 5 bases, with 18 bases remaining between them. The CDR3 DNA is TGTGCCAGCAGTCCAACTATAAGGAGGAGGGAGACCCAGTACTTC. Translation gives CASSPTIRRRETQYF.

This clonotype was detected ten times or more. The rearrangement joins TRBV27 to TRBJ1-2; 8 nucleotides align to TRBD1. With 8 bases clipped from V and 6 bases from J, the junction kept 5 bases outside the gene matches. The CDR3 contains 12 residues. CDR1 MNHEY and CDR2 SMNVEV come from the germline V gene (reference sequence). CDR3 DNA sequence: TGTGCCAGCCGGGACAGGACCAATGGCTACACCTTC. Translation gives CASRDRTNGYTF.